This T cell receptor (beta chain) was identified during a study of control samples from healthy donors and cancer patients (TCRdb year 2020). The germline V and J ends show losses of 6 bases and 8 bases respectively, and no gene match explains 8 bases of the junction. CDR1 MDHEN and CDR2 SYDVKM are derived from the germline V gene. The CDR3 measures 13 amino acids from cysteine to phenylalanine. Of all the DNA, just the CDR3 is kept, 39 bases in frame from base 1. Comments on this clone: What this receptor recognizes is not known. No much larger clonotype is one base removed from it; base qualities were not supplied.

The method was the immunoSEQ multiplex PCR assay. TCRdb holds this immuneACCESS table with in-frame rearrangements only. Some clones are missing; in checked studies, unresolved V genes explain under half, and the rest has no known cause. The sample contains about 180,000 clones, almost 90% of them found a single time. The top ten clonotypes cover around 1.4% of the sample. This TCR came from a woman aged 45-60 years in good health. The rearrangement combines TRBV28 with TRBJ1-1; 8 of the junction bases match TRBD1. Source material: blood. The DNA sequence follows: TGTGCCAGCAGATATGGGACAGGCGGCGAAGCTTTCTTT. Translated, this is CASRYGTGGEAFF. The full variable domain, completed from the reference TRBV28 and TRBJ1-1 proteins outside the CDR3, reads DVKVTQSSRYLVKRTGEKVFLECVQDMDHENMFWYRQDPGLGLRLIYFSYDVKMKEKGDIPEGYSVSREKKERFSLILESASTNQTSMYLCASRYGTGGEAFFGQGTRLTVV.